Presented here are 30 T cell receptor beta chains from one specimen sequenced in a study of T cell responses to AZD1222 COVID-19 vaccine. Only in-frame clones appear in the TCRdb table, and some are missing; sequencing was by immunoSEQ multiplex PCR. The table shows about 110,000 clones, with around 84% occurring only once. The specimen comprised peripheral blood, sampled on day 0 of AZD1222 vaccination. The receptors shown here come from an adult in good health.

This clone has just one count. V and J are TRBV11-2 and TRBJ1-1; no clear D gene. V was shortened by 6 bases and J by 1 base, with 39 bases between the two germline ends. CDR1 and CDR2 (germline): SGHAT, FQNNGV. The CDR3 spans 23 residues. CDR3 in DNA: TGTGCCAGCAGTTCTTTGTTGAGTGGTCAATTATACTCGAGTCGAACTTCGAACACTGAAGCTTTCTTT. Translating gives CASSSLLSGQLYSSRTSNTEAFF.

The genes are TRBV28 and TRBJ1-5, with 9 bases that match TRBD1. CDR1 is MDHEN and CDR2 is SYDVKM in the germline V gene. The CDR3 contains 17 residues. V gave up 0 bases and J gave up 1 base; unmatched junction bases: 4. In nucleotides, the CDR3 is TGTGCCAGCAGTTTATGGGACAGGGGAGGAAGCAATCAGCCCCAGCATTTT. Protein: CASSLWDRGGSNQPQHF.

The chain recombines TRBV2 with TRBJ2-7; D might be TRBD1 (5 bases). Germline V gene sequence: CDR1 SNHLY, CDR2 FYNNEI. The CDR3 runs 10 residues. V lost 10 bases to trimming and J lost 4 bases, with 8 bases between them. The CDR3 region has the DNA TGTGCCACAGGGAAATACGAGCAGTACTTC. It yields the protein CATGKYEQYF.

The chain is built from TRBV5-1 and TRBJ2-3; 8 nucleotides align to TRBD1. This CDR3 is built from 14 residues. Germline V gene data show CDR1 as SGHRS and CDR2 as YFSETQ. V gave up 2 bases and J gave up 3 bases; unmatched junction bases: 2. The CDR3 nucleotides are TGCGCCAGCAGCTTCACAGGGGGAACAGATACGCAGTATTTT. It codes for CASSFTGGTDTQYF.

This chain connects TRBV10-3 to TRBJ1-2, with a weak D call TRBD1 (5 bases). Trimming took off 1 base at V and 8 bases at J, with 11 bases between the two ends. Germline assignment: CDR1 ENHRY and CDR2 SYGVKD. The CDR3 is made up of 13 amino acids. DNA of the CDR3: TGTGCCATCAGTGAGTGGCAGGGTGAAGGCTACACCTTC. Translating gives CAISEWQGEGYTF.

The chain uses TRBV12-5 and TRBJ1-2, with TRBD1 matching 12 bases. V lost 0 bases and J lost 8; bases outside the gene matches: 7. The germline gives CDR1 LGHNT, CDR2 FRNRAP. This CDR3 comprises 16 residues. The CDR3 DNA reads TGTGCTAGTGGTTTGGTCCCGGGACAGGGGGCGCGGGGCTACACCTTC. Amino acids: CASGLVPGQGARGYTF.

The rearrangement uses TRBV28 and TRBJ2-7, with 9 bases lining up with TRBD1. The CDR3 runs to 13 residues. With 6 bases clipped from V and 5 bases from J, the junction kept 5 bases outside the gene matches. Germline V lookup: CDR1 MDHEN, CDR2 SYDVKM. This CDR3 reads CASRRTGVNEQYF. The CDR3 nucleotides read TGTGCCAGCAGGCGGACAGGGGTCAACGAGCAGTACTTC.

The chain is built from TRBV3-1 (or the pseudogene TRBV3-2) and TRBJ2-2; D possibly uses TRBD1 or TRBD2 (7 bases each). The CDR3 is 18 amino acids. Per germline, CDR1 LGHDT and CDR2 YNNKEL (reference sequence). V dropped 1 base and J dropped 4 bases, with 19 bases sitting between them. As DNA, the CDR3 is TGTGCCAGCAGCCAAGTCTTGGGGAGGGGGCTGGTCACCGGGGAGCTGTTTTTT. It yields the protein CASSQVLGRGLVTGELFF.

The chain has TRBV3-1 (or the pseudogene TRBV3-2) and TRBJ2-7; 9 bases line up with TRBD1. V trimming: 4 bases; J trimming: 2 bases; junction bases outside the gene matches: 9. This CDR3 is built from 16 residues. Germline CDR1 LGHDT, CDR2 YNNKEL (reference sequence). CDR3 in amino acids: CASSPTIDRGAYEQYF. CDR3 nucleotides: TGTGCCAGCAGCCCAACCATCGACAGGGGGGCCTACGAGCAGTACTTC.

The genes are TRBV7-9 and TRBJ2-3, with 7 bases fitting TRBD2. Losses at the gene ends were 5 bases for V and 3 bases for J; bases not matched to a gene: 5. Germline lookup yields CDR1 SEHNR and CDR2 FQNEAQ (reference sequence). The CDR3 totals 14 residues. The DNA for the CDR3 is TGTGCCAGCAGCCCCTTGGGGGGGACAGATACGCAGTATTTT. Amino acids: CASSPLGGTDTQYF.

The chain employs TRBV7-2 and TRBJ2-5; no firm D call. This CDR3 has 15 residues. The germline CDR1 and CDR2 sequences are SGHTA and FQGNSA. The V end was cut by 0 bases, the J end by 1 base, with 9 bases between. The CDR3 sequence is CASSLASTTQETQYF. DNA for the CDR3: TGTGCCAGCAGCTTAGCTAGCACAACCCAAGAGACCCAGTACTTC. Full variable domain (remainder filled in from reference TRBV7-2 and TRBJ2-5): GAGVSQSPSNKVTEKGKDVELRCDPISGHTALYWYRQSLGQGLEFLIYFQGNSAPDKSGLPSDRFSAERTGGSVSTLTIQRTQQEDSAVYLCASSLASTTQETQYFGPGTRLLVL.

This chain links TRBV6-5 with TRBJ1-5; D is unclear. Germline CDR1 reads MNHEY; CDR2 reads SVGAGI. The CDR3 is 14 amino acids. V was clipped by 6 bases and J by 0 bases, with 9 bases between them. As DNA, the CDR3 is TGTGCCAGCAGCCAGACGGGTAGCAATCAGCCCCAGCATTTT. Its translation is CASSQTGSNQPQHF.

The chain links TRBV21-1 to TRBJ2-2; the table's D gene call, TRBD2, was not cross checked with the DNA. TRBV21-1 is a listed pseudogene. The CDR3 contains 15 residues. The CDR3 here is CASSKGLAGVGELFF. CDR3 DNA: TGTGCCAGCAGCAAAGGTCTAGCGGGGGTCGGGGAGCTGTTTTTT.

The chain is built from TRBV7-2 and TRBJ1-5; 9 bases agree with TRBD1. V shed 2 bases, J shed 6 bases, and the junction held 8 bases outside the gene matches. Germline-derived CDR1 and CDR2 are SGHTA and FQGNSA. The CDR3 is made up of 16 amino acids. CDR3 region: CASSLLIPGQGQPQHF. The CDR3 region has the DNA TGTGCCAGCAGCTTATTAATCCCGGGACAGGGTCAGCCCCAGCATTTT.

The V call is TRBV4-1, the J call TRBJ1-6; D gene uncertain. V shed 0 bases and J shed 7 bases, with 13 bases lying between them. CDR1 is MGHRA and CDR2 is YSYEKL in the germline V gene. This CDR3 has 16 residues. CDR3 nucleotide sequence: TGCGCCAGCAGCCAAGAATATAGTGGACGAAATTCACCCCTCCACTTT. It yields the protein CASSQEYSGRNSPLHF.

This sequence joins TRBV3-1 (or the pseudogene TRBV3-2) and TRBJ2-1; TRBD2 matches at 16 bases. This CDR3 is built from 15 residues. The junction had 3 bases not matched to a gene; V was cut back by 4 bases and J by 9 bases. CDR1 LGHDT and CDR2 YNNKEL come from the germline V gene (reference sequence). The CDR3 DNA reads as TGTGCCAGCAGCCCGGGACTAGCGGGGGGGGGTGAGCAGTTCTTC. Its protein product is CASSPGLAGGGEQFF.

This clone came up a few times. The chain employs TRBV7-2 and TRBJ2-1; D is tentatively TRBD1 or TRBD2 (6 bases each). The V gene lost 7 bases and the J gene lost 9 bases, with 10 bases spanning the gap. This CDR3 contains 11 residues. In germline, CDR1 is SGHTA, CDR2 FQGNSA. In DNA, the CDR3 is TGTGCCAGCACCGAGGGGGGTGAGCAGTTCTTC. Translating gives CASTEGGEQFF.

Here the CDR3 DNA reads TGTGCCAGCAGCTCACGCCGGGACCCCGGTCAGCCCCAGCATTTT. Encoded protein: CASSSRRDPGQPQHF. The chain links TRBV7-9 to TRBJ1-5; tentative D call: TRBD1 (5 bases). CDR3 length: 15 residues. Germline CDR1 and CDR2: SEHNR and FQNEAQ (reference sequence). Trimming stripped 4 bases from V and 6 bases from J, with 16 bases between. The full variable domain, completed using reference TRBV7-9 and TRBJ1-5, is DTGVSQNPRHKITKRGQNVTFRCDPISEHNRLYWYRQTLGQGPEFLTYFQNEAQLEKSRLLSDRFSAERPKGSFSTLEIQRTEQGDSAMYLCASSSRRDPGQPQHFGDGTRLSIL.

The chain carries TRBV6-6 and TRBJ2-2; TRBD1 is a possible D gene (5 bases). CDR1 and CDR2 from the germline V gene are MNHNY and SVGAGI (reference sequence). This CDR3 contains 16 residues. V was trimmed by 2 bases and J by 7 bases, leaving 17 bases between them. The CDR3 DNA sequence: TGTGCCAGCAGTTACGGTGCAGGGTATGCTCACGGGGAGCTGTTTTTT. It yields the protein CASSYGAGYAHGELFF.

The rearrangement joins TRBV7-3 to TRBJ2-3, with TRBD2 matching over 8 bases. CDR1 and CDR2 from the germline V gene are SGHTA and FQGTGA. The J segment lost 0 bases and the V segment lost 5 bases, leaving 1 base of the junction unmatched. The CDR3 contains 14 residues. As DNA, the CDR3 is TGTGCCAGCAGCCCGGGGGGGAGCACAGATACGCAGTATTTT. It specifies CASSPGGSTDTQYF.

The chain recombines TRBV11-2 with TRBJ2-2; the match to TRBD1 covers 8 bases. This CDR3 spans 15 amino acids. With V trimmed by 5 bases and J by 4 bases, 6 bases remained unmatched. Germline V gene data show CDR1 as SGHAT and CDR2 as FQNNGV. The CDR3 here is CASSSGTGSTGELFF. In DNA form, the CDR3 reads TGTGCCAGCAGCAGTGGGACAGGTAGCACCGGGGAGCTGTTTTTT.

This rearrangement joins TRBV6-6 to TRBJ2-5; 12 bases are a match to TRBD1. Losses at the gene ends were 2 bases for V and 4 bases for J; bases not matched to a gene: 5. The CDR3 sequence is 16 residues long. CDR1 and CDR2 from the germline V gene are MNHNY and SVGAGI (reference sequence). The CDR3 loop reads CASSYEGQGAGETQYF. The CDR3 DNA reads as TGTGCCAGCAGTTACGAGGGACAGGGGGCGGGAGAGACCCAGTACTTC.

V and J are TRBV7-9 and TRBJ2-5; unclear D gene. The CDR3 has 17 amino acids. V was clipped by 7 bases and J by 4 bases, with 25 bases between them. Per germline, CDR1 SEHNR and CDR2 FQNEAQ (reference sequence). CDR3 amino acids: CASTNLRGQPPGETQYF. Written as DNA, the CDR3 is TGTGCCAGCACCAATCTTCGAGGCCAACCCCCGGGAGAGACCCAGTACTTC. Full variable domain (missing parts from reference TRBV7-9 and TRBJ2-5): DTGVSQNPRHKITKRGQNVTFRCDPISEHNRLYWYRQTLGQGPEFLTYFQNEAQLEKSRLLSDRFSAERPKGSFSTLEIQRTEQGDSAMYLCASTNLRGQPPGETQYFGPGTRLLVL.

The V gene is TRBV7-2, the J gene TRBJ2-7, with 9 positions matching TRBD2. Germline trimming cut 1 base from V and 2 bases from J; bases unmatched to any gene: 6. This CDR3 contains 16 residues. Germline V CDR1 and CDR2: SGHTA, FQGNSA. Here the CDR3 reads CASSLGVAGAPYEQYF. The CDR3 nucleotides are TGTGCCAGCAGCTTAGGGGTAGCGGGGGCCCCCTACGAGCAGTACTTC.

This clone has only a few counts. The chain employs TRBV5-1 and TRBJ1-2; TRBD1 matches 7 bases. CDR3 length: 13 residues. The V gene's germline CDR1 is SGHRS and CDR2 YFSETQ. V dropped 0 bases and J dropped 8; count of bases not matched to a gene: 4. The CDR3 protein is CASSLGGGGGYTF. For the CDR3, the DNA is TGCGCCAGCAGCTTGGGAGGGGGCGGCGGCTACACCTTC. Filled out from reference TRBV5-1 and TRBJ1-2, the complete variable domain reads KAGVTQTPRYLIKTRGQQVTLSCSPISGHRSVSWYQQTPGQGLQFLFEYFSETQRNKGNFPGRFSGRQFSNSRSEMNVSTLELGDSALYLCASSLGGGGGYTFGSGTRLTVV.

The V gene is TRBV5-4, the J gene TRBJ2-5; 11 nucleotides agree with TRBD2. The CDR3 has 15 amino acids. V lost 3 bases and J lost 4; bases outside the gene matches: 5. CDR1 is SGHNT and CDR2 is YYREEE in the germline V gene (reference sequence). CDR3 DNA sequence: TGTGCCAGCAGCTACCGACTAGCGGGGAGAGAGACCCAGTACTTC. The encoded protein is CASSYRLAGRETQYF.

J is TRBJ2-2 and V is TRBV2; possible D gene TRBD2, 7 bases. V dropped 7 bases and J dropped 1 base, with 10 bases sitting between them. Germline CDR1 is SNHLY and CDR2 is FYNNEI. The CDR3 contains 14 residues. CDR3 DNA sequence: TGTGCCAGCACGGGGGGCAGGAACACCGGGGAGCTGTTTTTT. Amino acids: CASTGGRNTGELFF.

This sequence joins TRBV27 and TRBJ1-3, with D unresolved. V was clipped by 0 bases and J by 4 bases, with 10 bases between them. This CDR3 contains 15 residues. Per germline, CDR1 MNHEY and CDR2 SMNVEV (reference sequence). This CDR3 is CASSLSAYAGNTIYF. The CDR3 DNA sequence: TGTGCCAGCAGTTTATCGGCATATGCAGGAAACACCATATATTTT.

The rearrangement links TRBV2 to TRBJ1-1; D gene uncertain. The CDR3 totals 14 residues. From germline, CDR1 is SNHLY and CDR2 FYNNEI. The CDR3 DNA follows: TGTGCAGGACGTGACGGACGGTTACGGTTGGAAGCTTTCTTT. It translates to CAGRDGRLRLEAFF.

The rearrangement links TRBV24-1 to TRBJ1-2; tentatively, D is TRBD1 (5 bases). V was trimmed by 4 bases and J by 7 bases, leaving 15 bases between them. Germline CDR1 KGHDR, CDR2 SFDVKD. This CDR3 region has 14 residues. The CDR3 bases are TGTGCCACCAGTGAAGGGGAGTCCGCTGGTGGCTACACCTTC. It encodes CATSEGESAGGYTF.